The 30 T cell receptor beta chains reported below all come from one sample, sequenced in a study of cytomegalovirus exposure and HLA in healthy donors listed by TCRdb under 2017. The library was produced with the immunoSEQ multiplex PCR assay. This immuneACCESS table, as held by TCRdb, lists in-frame sequences with V and J called but not all clones. Of the missing ones, under half trace to an unresolved V gene in checked studies; the others have no known cause. Across this sample there are about 83,000 clones, with around 96% seen only once. Under 1.5% of the sample is in the top ten clones. Sequences were obtained from PBMCs. The receptors shown here come from a woman aged 18 to 35 in good health and CMV-seronegative.

The rearrangement links TRBV5-1 to TRBJ2-1; TRBD2 matches 8 bases. CDR1 and CDR2 from the germline V gene are SGHRS and YFSETQ. Germline trimming cut 0 bases from V and 5 bases from J; bases unmatched to any gene: 10. There are 17 residues in the CDR3. CDR3 coding DNA: TGCGCCAGCAGCTTGGCCTATAGCGGGGATGCTAACAATGAGCAGTTCTTC. Translating gives CASSLAYSGDANNEQFF.

The genes are TRBV9 and TRBJ2-4; 7 bases map to TRBD1. The germline V gene encodes CDR1 SGDLS and CDR2 YYNGEE. The CDR3 loop spans 15 amino acids. J lost 5 bases, V lost 0 bases, and 5 bases had no gene match. In nucleotides, the CDR3 is TGTGCCAGCAGCGTAGCTATTCAGGGGGAAAACATTCAGTACTTC. It yields the protein CASSVAIQGENIQYF.

The chain uses TRBV15 and TRBJ2-1; TRBD2 aligns across 8 bases. V shed 3 bases and J 6 bases; nucleotides not matched to a gene: 4. Germline V gene sequence: CDR1 LNHNV, CDR2 YYDKDF (reference sequence). This CDR3 region has 14 residues. CDR3 bases: TGTGCCACCAGCAGGACTAGCGAAATCAATGAGCAGTTCTTC. Protein product: CATSRTSEINEQFF. The entire variable domain, with the rest obtained from reference TRBV15 and TRBJ2-1, is as follows: DAMVIQNPRYQVTQFGKPVTLSCSQTLNHNVMYWYQQKSSQAPKLLFHYYDKDFNNEADTPDNFQSRRPNTSFCFLDIRSPGLGDTAMYLCATSRTSEINEQFFGPGTRLTVL.

This clone was recorded only once. V usage is TRBV5-1 and J usage is TRBJ2-3; 9 nucleotides line up with TRBD1. Germline V lookup: CDR1 SGHRS, CDR2 YFSETQ. CDR3 size: 16 residues. J was trimmed by 0 bases and V by 4 bases; bases with no gene match: 6. CDR3 nucleotide sequence: TGCGCCAGCAGCACGGGACAGGGTCCCAGCACAGATACGCAGTATTTT. This gives the protein CASSTGQGPSTDTQYF.

The CDR3 DNA reads TGTGCCAGCAGACTTGAACAGGGGGGTAGTGGCTACACCTTC. It encodes CASRLEQGGSGYTF. The chain carries TRBV6-6 and TRBJ1-2; 8 bases are shared with TRBD1. The CDR3 spans 14 residues. Germline CDR1 and CDR2: MNHNY and SVGAGI (reference sequence). With V trimmed by 6 bases and J by 7 bases, 10 bases remained unmatched.

The chain employs TRBV5-4 and TRBJ2-7, with no clear D. Trimming took off 4 bases at V and 0 bases at J, with 8 bases between the two ends. The CDR3 sequence is 13 residues long. Germline V CDR1 and CDR2: SGHNT, YYREEE (reference sequence). In DNA form, the CDR3 reads TGTGCCAGCAGCCCCTCCCTCTCCTACGAGCAGTACTTC. Its protein product is CASSPSLSYEQYF.

CDR3 DNA sequence: TGCAGTGCTAGTGGAGGGAATGGCTACACCTTC. Its protein is CSASGGNGYTF. V usage is TRBV20-1 and J usage is TRBJ1-2; unclear D gene. The CDR3 sequence is 11 residues long. Trimming took 3 bases from V and 6 from J, leaving 8 bases between them. The V gene's germline CDR1 is DFQATT and CDR2 SNEGSKA (reference sequence).

The table lists this clone with a count of one. V gene TRBV27 combines with J gene TRBJ2-2; the match to TRBD2 covers 11 bases. This CDR3 comprises 17 residues. Germline CDR1 is MNHEY and CDR2 is SMNVEV (reference sequence). The trim removed 3 bases at V and 6 bases at J, leaving 9 bases unmatched. CDR3 sequence reads: CASSFLSGRAESGELFF. The CDR3 region has the DNA TGTGCCAGCAGTTTTCTTAGCGGGAGGGCCGAATCCGGGGAGCTGTTTTTT.

V usage is TRBV18 and J usage is TRBJ1-3; tentatively, D is TRBD1 (5 bases). Per germline, CDR1 KGHSH and CDR2 LQKENI. There are 19 residues in the CDR3. V lost 3 bases, J lost 7 bases, and 28 bases lay in between. CDR3 bases: TGTGCCAGCTCACCGGCGGGACTTAGGTCGGCAGGAGTATGGAACACCATATATTTT. As protein: CASSPAGLRSAGVWNTIYF.

The V gene is TRBV11-2, the J gene TRBJ2-1, with TRBD2 matching over 10 bases. CDR1 and CDR2 from the germline V gene are SGHAT and FQNNGV. The CDR3 extends over 17 amino acids. The V and J ends lost 1 base and 2 bases, in that order; junction bases with no gene match: 5. CDR3 sequence reads: CASSLGLAGVPYNEQFF. In nucleotides, the CDR3 is TGTGCCAGCAGCTTAGGGCTAGCGGGAGTACCCTACAATGAGCAGTTCTTC.

V usage is TRBV18 and J usage is TRBJ1-6; tentatively, D is TRBD1 (6 bases). Germline V CDR1 and CDR2: KGHSH, LQKENI. The CDR3 has 14 residues. The V gene lost 3 bases and the J gene lost 10 bases, with 13 bases spanning the gap. CDR3 loop: CASSPGGGVSPLHF. The CDR3 nucleotides are TGTGCCAGCTCACCGGGCGGGGGCGTGTCACCCCTCCACTTT.

The rearrangement joins TRBV6-1 to TRBJ2-2; 8 nucleotides line up with TRBD2. The CDR3 has 14 amino acids. The ends lost 7 bases at V and 7 bases at J; junction bases unmatched: 8. The germline V gene has CDR1 MNHNS and CDR2 SASEGT. CDR3 DNA sequence: TGTGCCAGCATCATTAGCGGGGTTATCGGGGAGCTGTTTTTT. Residues: CASIISGVIGELFF.

The chain couples TRBV27 to TRBJ1-1, with 7 bases fitting TRBD1. The J segment lost 6 bases and the V segment lost 6 bases, leaving 19 bases of the junction unmatched. CDR3 size: 17 residues. Looked up from germline, CDR1 is MNHEY and CDR2 is SMNVEV (reference sequence). The CDR3 DNA sequence: TGTGCCAGCAGAAGCCGGGACAGCCCTTTTCCGTTGCCTGAAGCTTTCTTT. This translates into CASRSRDSPFPLPEAFF.

The V gene is TRBV11-2, the J gene TRBJ2-7; 11 bases are shared with TRBD2. The ends lost 5 bases at V and 5 bases at J; junction bases unmatched: 8. This CDR3 has 15 amino acids. Per germline, CDR1 SGHAT and CDR2 FQNNGV. The CDR3 DNA reads TGTGCCAGCAGCGCCTCTAGCGGGAGGACCGACGAGCAGTACTTC. Amino acid sequence: CASSASSGRTDEQYF.

This clone was seen only a few times. The chain links TRBV14 to TRBJ1-2, with 9 bases aligning to TRBD1. The V gene's germline CDR1 is SGHDN and CDR2 FVKESK. Unmatched junction bases numbered 11, after V lost 0 bases and J lost 6 bases. There are 17 residues in the CDR3. The DNA for the CDR3 is TGTGCCAGCAGCCAAGAAGACCCGGGACAGGGACTTGATGGCTACACCTTC. Its protein is CASSQEDPGQGLDGYTF.

V and J are TRBV20-1 and TRBJ1-2; D might be TRBD1 (6 bases). Trimming stripped 5 bases from V and 3 bases from J, with 7 bases between. The germline V gene has CDR1 DFQATT and CDR2 SNEGSKA (reference sequence). This CDR3 is 11 amino acids long. DNA of the CDR3: TGCAGTGCTTCAGGGGACTATGGCTACACCTTC. This encodes CSASGDYGYTF.

This chain connects TRBV7-2 to TRBJ2-1; no firm D call. V lost 3 bases to trimming and J lost 0 bases, with 9 bases between them. The CDR3 length is 15 residues. CDR1 is SGHTA, CDR2 FQGNSA, per germline. The CDR3 DNA follows: TGTGCCAGCAGCTTCACTTATAACTCCTACAATGAGCAGTTCTTC. This sequence encodes CASSFTYNSYNEQFF. Variable domain in full (rest from reference TRBV7-2 and TRBJ2-1): GAGVSQSPSNKVTEKGKDVELRCDPISGHTALYWYRQSLGQGLEFLIYFQGNSAPDKSGLPSDRFSAERTGGSVSTLTIQRTQQEDSAVYLCASSFTYNSYNEQFFGPGTRLTVL.

The genes are TRBV9 and TRBJ2-5; possible D gene TRBD2, 7 bases. Trimming pared 1 base from V and 2 bases from J, leaving 18 bases between. The CDR3 loop spans 17 amino acids. Germline V gene sequence: CDR1 SGDLS, CDR2 YYNGEE. The CDR3 loop is CASSVNWGGLVQETQYF. The CDR3 DNA is TGTGCCAGCAGCGTAAACTGGGGGGGGCTAGTGCAAGAGACCCAGTACTTC.

J is TRBJ2-7 and V is TRBV6-5, with D possibly matching TRBD1 (5 bases). This CDR3 contains 12 residues. CDR1 and CDR2 from the germline V gene are MNHEY and SVGAGI. Trimming took 9 bases from V and 4 from J, leaving 13 bases between them. The CDR3 protein is CASSGTGYEQYF. CDR3 nucleotides: TGTGCCAGTTCCGGAACAGGATACGAGCAGTACTTC.

The chain joins TRBV5-4 to TRBJ2-1, with D perhaps matching TRBD2 (6 bases). The germline gives CDR1 SGHNT, CDR2 YYREEE (reference sequence). V was trimmed by 0 bases and J by 3 bases, leaving 7 bases between them. This CDR3 region has 14 residues. The CDR3: CASSLDGSYNEQFF. DNA of the CDR3: TGTGCCAGCAGCTTGGACGGGAGCTACAATGAGCAGTTCTTC.

This clone was seen once. J is TRBJ2-1 and V is TRBV10-1; TRBD2 aligns across 8 bases. The CDR3 has 16 residues. The J segment lost 3 bases and the V segment lost 0 bases, leaving 4 bases of the junction unmatched. CDR1 is WNHNN and CDR2 is SYGVQD in the germline V gene (reference sequence). CDR3 coding DNA: TGCGCCAGCAGTGAGTCCACTAGCGGAAACTACAATGAGCAGTTCTTC. Translated: CASSESTSGNYNEQFF.

V gene TRBV18 combines with J gene TRBJ2-7, with D tentatively TRBD2 (5 bases). CDR3 length: 14 residues. In germline, CDR1 is KGHSH, CDR2 LQKENI. The germline V and J ends were trimmed by 4 bases and 5 bases, with 15 bases remaining between them. CDR3 protein: CASSQGIGNDEQYF. The CDR3 bases are TGTGCCAGCTCACAGGGTATCGGGAACGACGAGCAGTACTTC.

The rearrangement links TRBV9 to TRBJ2-2; 7 bases line up with TRBD2. The CDR3 is 15 residues long. Germline-derived CDR1 and CDR2 are SGDLS and YYNGEE. The V segment lost 7 bases and the J segment 1 base; nucleotides outside the gene matches: 7. The CDR3 loop is CASGGIAGNTGELFF. The CDR3 nucleotides are TGTGCCAGCGGAGGGATAGCGGGGAACACCGGGGAGCTGTTTTTT.

The gene calls are TRBV11-2 and TRBJ2-7, with 10 bases matching TRBD1. This CDR3 is 15 amino acids long. V shed 5 bases and J 6 bases; nucleotides not matched to a gene: 10. The germline gives CDR1 SGHAT, CDR2 FQNNGV. CDR3 sequence: CASSTPLTGGSEQYF. As DNA, the CDR3 is TGTGCCAGCAGCACACCGCTGACAGGGGGCTCCGAGCAGTACTTC.

The chain carries TRBV18 and TRBJ2-2; 8 positions agree with TRBD2. This CDR3 is 20 amino acids long. In germline, CDR1 is KGHSH, CDR2 LQKENI. V shed 3 bases and J 4 bases; nucleotides not matched to a gene: 19. The CDR3 DNA follows: TGTGCCAGCTCACCCCGAGGTAAAGTTTCAGCGGGAGTTGGCACCGGGGAGCTGTTTTTT. This translates into CASSPRGKVSAGVGTGELFF.

The chain couples TRBV14 to TRBJ2-2; a weak D match, TRBD2 (6 bases). The V gene lost 4 bases and the J gene lost 3 bases, with 12 bases spanning the gap. This CDR3 comprises 15 residues. CDR1 and CDR2 from the germline V gene are SGHDN and FVKESK. The CDR3 region has the DNA TGTGCCAGCAGCCTATGGACGGGAGACACCGGGGAGCTGTTTTTT. Amino acids: CASSLWTGDTGELFF. The full variable domain, in which reference TRBV14 and TRBJ2-2 provide the parts outside the CDR3, is EAGVTQFPSHSVIEKGQTVTLRCDPISGHDNLYWYRRVMGKEIKFLLHFVKESKQDESGMPNNRFLAERTGGTYSTLKVQPAELEDSGVYFCASSLWTGDTGELFFGEGSRLTVL.

This chain connects TRBV9 to TRBJ1-1; perhaps TRBD1 as D (5 bases). The germline V gene has CDR1 SGDLS and CDR2 YYNGEE. This CDR3 has 16 amino acids. V was clipped by 4 bases and J by 0 bases, with 16 bases between them. This chain's CDR3 is CASSPRTGLLNTEAFF. Written as DNA, the CDR3 is TGTGCCAGCAGCCCAAGAACGGGACTTCTGAACACTGAAGCTTTCTTT.

This clone occurred once. The rearrangement uses TRBV10-1 and TRBJ2-1, with D tentatively TRBD1 (7 bases). Germline V lookup: CDR1 WNHNN, CDR2 SYGVQD (reference sequence). V was shortened by 4 bases and J by 7 bases, with 14 bases between the two germline ends. The CDR3 totals 14 residues. The CDR3 protein is CASSATGAGNEQFF. The CDR3 nucleotides read TGCGCCAGCAGTGCTACAGGGGCGGGGAATGAGCAGTTCTTC.

This sequence joins TRBV29-1 and TRBJ2-1; D gene ambiguous. Germline CDR1 SQVTM, CDR2 ANQGSEA. The CDR3 extends over 10 amino acids. With 4 bases removed from V and 6 bases from J, the gap between germline ends came to 4 bases. The CDR3 reads CSVGLNEQFF. The CDR3 nucleotides are TGCAGCGTTGGACTCAATGAGCAGTTCTTC.

This chain uses TRBV28 with TRBJ1-1; D unclear. This CDR3 is built from 10 residues. The germline CDR1 and CDR2 sequences are MDHEN and SYDVKM. Trimming removed 8 bases from V and 6 bases from J, with 7 bases in between. The CDR3 protein is CASGGAEAFF. CDR3 in DNA: TGTGCCAGCGGAGGAGCTGAAGCTTTCTTT.